This TCR beta chain was identified during a study of cytomegalovirus exposure and HLA in healthy donors. Primers: 60 Vbeta forward and 13 Jbeta reverse. Assay: immunoSEQ multiplex PCR; the TCRdb copy retains only in-frame clones and omits some. The sample shows about 120,000 clones, 8.5% to 9% of them seen only once. With 4 bases clipped from V and 5 bases from J, the junction kept 5 bases outside the gene matches. The CDR3 contains 15 residues. Germline CDR1 reads SGHVS; CDR2 reads FQNEAQ. Sequencing was done on a sample of PBMCs. The TCR sequence derives from a woman between 40 and 50 years old in good health and CMV-seropositive. J is TRBJ2-3 and V is TRBV7-8, with 11 bases matching TRBD1. The CDR3 loop reads CASSSGTGGGDTQYF. The CDR3 nucleotides read TGTGCCAGCAGCTCGGGGACAGGGGGAGGAGATACGCAGTATTTT.